Below, 18 T cell receptor beta chains from the same sample are listed, as sequenced in a study of human CD4 T cells and Enterobacteriaceae. The data were produced by immunoSEQ multiplex PCR, yet TCRdb's version contains in-frame clones alone and is incomplete. The table has about 29,000 clones, 80% to 90% seen once. Memory CD4+ T cells were sorted as all CD4+ cells except CD45RA+CCR7+CD95- naive cells, over 95% pure. The sequenced sample was memory CD4+ T cells from blood. Source of these receptors: a human donor in good health.

The gene calls are TRBV11-3 and TRBJ2-5; 7 nucleotides match TRBD1. J lost 1 base, V lost 3 bases, and 17 bases had no gene match. This CDR3 is 19 amino acids long. Germline V lookup: CDR1 SGHNT, CDR2 YENEEA. This chain's CDR3 is CASSFSRRSWDRSQETQYF. CDR3 nucleotide sequence: TGTGCCAGCAGCTTCTCCCGACGGTCCTGGGACAGAAGCCAAGAGACCCAGTACTTC. Full variable domain (rest looked up from reference TRBV11-3 and TRBJ2-5): EAGVVQSPRYKIIEKKQPVAFWCNPISGHNTLYWYLQNLGQGPELLIRYENEEAVDDSQLPKDRFSAERLKGVDSTLKIQPAELGDSAVYLCASSFSRRSWDRSQETQYFGPGTRLLVL.

This clone has just a few counts. The chain has TRBV28 and TRBJ2-2; 10 bases align to TRBD2. V lost 9 bases, J lost 5 bases, and 12 bases stayed unmatched. Germline CDR1 MDHEN, CDR2 SYDVKM. This CDR3 contains 16 residues. The CDR3 loop is CASAGQLAGMTGELFF. Written as DNA, the CDR3 is TGTGCCAGTGCGGGGCAACTAGCGGGAATGACCGGGGAGCTGTTTTTT. The variable domain in full, completed from reference TRBV28 and TRBJ2-2, reads DVKVTQSSRYLVKRTGEKVFLECVQDMDHENMFWYRQDPGLGLRLIYFSYDVKMKEKGDIPEGYSVSREKKERFSLILESASTNQTSMYLCASAGQLAGMTGELFFGEGSRLTVL.

This chain joins TRBV11-2 and TRBJ2-7, with 9 bases identical to TRBD1. CDR1 and CDR2 from the germline V gene are SGHAT and FQNNGV. The CDR3 length is 14 residues. Unmatched junction bases numbered 11, after V lost 6 bases and J lost 8 bases. CDR3 region: CASSLTSGQGKQYF. The CDR3 DNA sequence: TGTGCCAGCAGTTTAACCTCGGGACAGGGAAAGCAGTACTTC.

The rearrangement links TRBV6-5 to TRBJ2-1, with D tentatively TRBD1 (7 bases). Germline V gene data show CDR1 as MNHEY and CDR2 as SVGAGI. CDR3 length: 14 amino acids. V was clipped by 0 bases and J by 9 bases, with 12 bases between them. The CDR3 nucleotides are TGTGCCAGCAGTTACTCGAGACAGGGAGGTGAGCAGTTCTTC. Protein: CASSYSRQGGEQFF.

The chain employs TRBV4-1 and TRBJ2-5; perhaps TRBD2 as D (5 bases). In germline, CDR1 is MGHRA, CDR2 YSYEKL. The CDR3 has 16 amino acids. The V and J ends lost 0 bases and 5 bases respectively, with 16 bases between them. The CDR3 loop reads CASSQEGIRGLETQYF. In DNA, the CDR3 is TGCGCCAGCAGCCAAGAGGGAATCCGAGGGTTGGAGACCCAGTACTTC.

V usage is TRBV6-5 and J usage is TRBJ1-1; D remains unclear. The germline CDR1 and CDR2 sequences are MNHEY and SVGAGI. The CDR3 consists of 10 residues. V gave up 5 bases and J gave up 5 bases, with 3 bases separating them. CDR3 protein: CASSRTEAFF. CDR3 in DNA: TGTGCCAGCAGTCGGACTGAAGCTTTCTTT.

The chain has TRBV30 and TRBJ2-1, with 15 bases lining up with TRBD2. V lost 6 bases and J lost 0; bases outside the gene matches: 9. This CDR3 is 18 amino acids long. Germline V lookup: CDR1 GTSNPN, CDR2 SVGIG (reference sequence). The CDR3 is CACLPGLAGGSSYNEQFF. The CDR3 DNA reads as TGTGCCTGCCTGCCGGGACTAGCGGGGGGAAGCTCCTACAATGAGCAGTTCTTC.

The rearrangement links TRBV5-6 to TRBJ1-1, with D possibly TRBD1 on 6 matching bases. In germline, CDR1 is SGHDT, CDR2 YYEEEE. V gave up 0 bases and J gave up 5 bases, with 17 bases separating them. The CDR3 consists of 16 residues. The DNA for the CDR3 is TGTGCCAGCAGCTTGGGGCTGTGGGGGGCGAGGACTGAAGCTTTCTTT. Its protein is CASSLGLWGARTEAFF.

V is TRBV19 and J is TRBJ1-1, with a weak D call TRBD1 (6 bases). This CDR3 spans 17 amino acids. Trimming pared 5 bases from V and 4 bases from J, leaving 23 bases between. Germline V CDR1 and CDR2: LNHDA, SQIVND (reference sequence). CDR3 protein: CASSRATETTGITEAFF. The CDR3 coding sequence is TGTGCCAGTAGTCGGGCTACCGAAACGACAGGCATCACTGAAGCTTTCTTT. Supplemented by reference TRBV19 and TRBJ1-1, the full variable domain reads DGGITQSPKYLFRKEGQNVTLSCEQNLNHDAMYWYRQDPGQGLRLIYYSQIVNDFQKGDIAEGYSVSREKKESFPLTVTSAQKNPTAFYLCASSRATETTGITEAFFGQGTRLTVV.

This chain links TRBV7-2 with TRBJ2-1; no definite D call. V lost 6 bases and J lost 0, with 15 bases in between. CDR3 length: 16 amino acids. CDR1 and CDR2 (germline): SGHTA, FQGNSA. CDR3 loop: CASRMTGASSYNEQFF. As DNA, the CDR3 is TGTGCCAGCAGGATGACTGGAGCCAGCTCCTACAATGAGCAGTTCTTC.

The chain has TRBV6-6 and TRBJ1-1, with 7 bases lining up with TRBD1. Trimming removed 5 bases from V and 0 bases from J; junction bases left unmatched: 9. The CDR3 loop spans 16 amino acids. Germline V lookup: CDR1 MNHNY, CDR2 SVGAGI (reference sequence). CDR3 nucleotide sequence: TGTGCCAGCAGTCGCAACAGGGGAACCATGAACACTGAAGCTTTCTTT. Protein sequence: CASSRNRGTMNTEAFF.

This clone was detected a few times. The J gene is TRBJ2-1, the V gene TRBV20-1; D remains ambiguous. With 4 bases removed from V and 8 bases from J, the gap between germline ends came to 6 bases. The CDR3 has 10 residues. Looked up from germline, CDR1 is DFQATT and CDR2 is SNEGSKA (reference sequence). The CDR3 here is CSATPDEQFF. Written as DNA, the CDR3 is TGCAGTGCTACACCCGATGAGCAGTTCTTC.

This clone appeared a single time. The chain recombines TRBV19 with TRBJ2-2, with TRBD1 identical over 8 bases. The CDR3 length is 16 residues. Germline CDR1 and CDR2: LNHDA and SQIVND (reference sequence). Losses at the gene ends were 3 bases for V and 5 bases for J; bases not matched to a gene: 8. The CDR3 here is CASSIWTGRQTGELFF. The CDR3 DNA reads as TGTGCCAGTAGTATCTGGACAGGGAGGCAGACCGGGGAGCTGTTTTTT.

The chain joins TRBV18 to TRBJ1-1; unclear D gene. Trimming removed 0 bases from V and 1 base from J, with 6 bases in between. Germline CDR1 is KGHSH and CDR2 is LQKENI. This CDR3 contains 14 residues. CDR3 sequence reads: CASSPPSSNTEAFF. CDR3 in DNA: TGTGCCAGCTCACCACCATCTTCGAACACTGAAGCTTTCTTT.

This clone came up a few times. The chain has TRBV7-2 and TRBJ2-7; 9 bases are a match to TRBD2. The germline V gene has CDR1 SGHTA and CDR2 FQGNSA. J was trimmed by 9 bases and V by 0 bases; bases with no gene match: 12. The CDR3 length is 16 residues. CDR3 amino acids: CASSLALGTSSSRQYF. For the CDR3, the DNA is TGTGCCAGCAGCTTAGCGCTAGGGACTAGCAGCAGTCGGCAGTACTTC.

The genes are TRBV10-2 and TRBJ1-1; D is unclear. Germline V gene sequence: CDR1 WSHSY, CDR2 SAAADI. The CDR3 is made up of 13 amino acids. V was trimmed by 0 bases and J by 2 bases, leaving 4 bases between them. CDR3 coding DNA: TGCGCCAGCAGTGAGTCGGAAAACACTGAAGCTTTCTTT. Translating gives CASSESENTEAFF.

The chain recombines TRBV11-3 with TRBJ2-7, with TRBD2 identical over 11 bases. The ends lost 0 bases at V and 3 bases at J; junction bases unmatched: 7. The CDR3 has 17 residues. Germline V gene data show CDR1 as SGHNT and CDR2 as YENEEA. The CDR3 DNA reads TGTGCCAGCAGCTTAGATAATAGACTAGCGGGGAACTACGAGCAGTACTTC. As protein: CASSLDNRLAGNYEQYF.

This clone was detected only a few times. This chain links TRBV13 with TRBJ2-2; D might be TRBD1 or TRBD2, each matching 5 bases. The CDR3 spans 19 residues. V lost 4 bases to trimming and J lost 4 bases, with 25 bases between them. The germline CDR1 and CDR2 sequences are PRHDT and FYEKMQ (reference sequence). CDR3 amino acids: CASSWRGSEGRSGTGELFF. CDR3 nucleotide sequence: TGTGCCAGCAGCTGGCGTGGTAGTGAGGGACGCTCGGGCACCGGGGAGCTGTTTTTT.